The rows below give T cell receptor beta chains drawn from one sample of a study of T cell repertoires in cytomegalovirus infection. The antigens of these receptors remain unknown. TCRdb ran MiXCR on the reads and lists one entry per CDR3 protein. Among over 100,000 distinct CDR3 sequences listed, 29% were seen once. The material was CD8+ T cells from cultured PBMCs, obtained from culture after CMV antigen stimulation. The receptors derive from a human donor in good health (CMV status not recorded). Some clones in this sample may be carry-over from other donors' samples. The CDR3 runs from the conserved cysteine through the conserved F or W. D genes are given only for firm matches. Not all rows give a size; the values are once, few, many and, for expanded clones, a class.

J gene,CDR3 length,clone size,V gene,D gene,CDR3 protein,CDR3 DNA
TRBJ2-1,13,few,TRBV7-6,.,CASSLAPGREQFF,TGTGCCAGCAGCTTAGCTCCGGGGCGTGAGCAGTTCTTC
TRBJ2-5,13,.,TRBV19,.,CASRGCPLKPQYF,TGTGCCAGTAGGGGGTGTCCTTTAAAACCCCAGTACTTC
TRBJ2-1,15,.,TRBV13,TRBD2,CASSFLAGGHNEQFF,TGTGCCAGCAGCTTCCTAGCGGGGGGGCACAATGAGCAGTTCTTC
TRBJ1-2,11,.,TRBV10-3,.,CAINTLRGYTF,TGTGCCATCAATACCCTCCGCGGCTACACCTTC
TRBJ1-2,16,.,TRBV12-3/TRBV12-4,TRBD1,CASSFYRTGSNYGYTF,TGTGCCAGCAGTTTCTACCGGACAGGGTCAAACTATGGCTACACCTTC
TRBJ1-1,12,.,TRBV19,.,CASSSRDAEAFF,TGTGCCAGTAGTAGTAGGGACGCTGAAGCTTTCTTT
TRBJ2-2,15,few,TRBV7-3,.,CASSLSPDRTGELFF,TGTGCCAGCAGCTTAAGTCCAGACAGGACCGGGGAGCTGTTTTTT
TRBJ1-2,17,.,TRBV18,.,CASSPPRGGLNNYGYTF,TGTGCCAGCTCACCGCCTCGGGGGGGCCTTAATAACTATGGCTACACCTTC
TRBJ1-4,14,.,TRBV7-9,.,CASTATFPGEKLFF,TGTGCCAGCACCGCGACATTTCCCGGTGAAAAACTGTTTTTT
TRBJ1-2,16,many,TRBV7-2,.,CASSSGVSGVLRGYTF,TGTGCCAGCAGCTCAGGCGTATCGGGGGTACTTAGGGGCTACACCTTC
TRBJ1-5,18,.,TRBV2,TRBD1,CASSDIQGEFYSNQPQHF,TGTGCCAGCAGTGATATACAGGGGGAGTTCTATAGCAATCAGCCCCAGCATTTT
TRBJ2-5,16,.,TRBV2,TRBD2,CASSEDRAGVRETQYF,TGTGCCAGCAGTGAAGACCGAGCGGGGGTACGCGAGACCCAGTACTTC
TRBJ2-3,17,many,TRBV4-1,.,CASSQDYRDHGSHTQYF,TGCGCCAGCAGCCAAGATTACCGGGACCATGGGTCCCATACGCAGTATTTT
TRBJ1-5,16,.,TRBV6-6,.,CASSYSNWGSNQPQHF,TGTGCCAGCAGTTACTCGAACTGGGGGAGCAATCAGCCCCAGCATTTT
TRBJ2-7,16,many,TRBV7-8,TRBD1,CASSLDGTGSSYEQYF,TGTGCCAGCAGCTTAGACGGGACAGGAAGCTCCTACGAGCAGTACTTC
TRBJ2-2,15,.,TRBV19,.,CASSGAAGLGGELFF,TGTGCCAGTAGTGGAGCGGCAGGGTTGGGCGGGGAGCTGTTTTTT
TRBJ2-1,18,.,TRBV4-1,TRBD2,CASSFGTSGATEYNEQFF,TGCGCCAGCAGCTTCGGGACTAGCGGGGCGACTGAGTACAATGAGCAGTTCTTC
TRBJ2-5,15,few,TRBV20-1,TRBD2,CSARDLASGGKTQYF,TGCAGTGCTAGAGATTTGGCTAGCGGGGGAAAGACCCAGTACTTC
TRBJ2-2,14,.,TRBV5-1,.,CASSLLGGSGELFF,TGCGCCAGCAGTCTGCTGGGGGGATCCGGGGAGCTGTTTTTT
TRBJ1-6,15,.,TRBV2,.,CASKEESSYNSPLHF,TGTGCCAGCAAGGAAGAGAGCTCCTATAATTCACCCCTCCACTTT
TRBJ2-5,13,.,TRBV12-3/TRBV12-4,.,CASSWGVQETQYF,TGTGCCAGCAGCTGGGGGGTCCAAGAGACCCAGTACTTC
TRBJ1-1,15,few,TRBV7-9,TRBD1,CASSNTRDRRAEAFF,TGTGCCAGCAGCAACACCCGGGACAGAAGGGCTGAAGCTTTCTTT
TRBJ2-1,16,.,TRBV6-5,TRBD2,CASTDSPSGGDNEQFF,TGTGCCAGCACCGACTCCCCTAGCGGGGGAGACAATGAGCAGTTCTTC
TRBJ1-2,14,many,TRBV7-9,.,CASSYSGETYGYTF,TGTGCCAGCAGCTACAGCGGGGAGACCTATGGCTACACCTTC
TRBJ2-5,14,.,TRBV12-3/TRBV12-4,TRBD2,CASSRTSGQETQYF,TGTGCCAGCAGCCGAACTAGCGGTCAAGAGACCCAGTACTTC
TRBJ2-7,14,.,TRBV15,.,CATSVLPGVYEQYF,TGTGCCACCAGCGTCTTACCGGGCGTCTACGAGCAGTACTTC
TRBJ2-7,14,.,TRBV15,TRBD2,CATSRSGTSDEQYF,TGTGCCACCAGCAGAAGCGGGACTAGCGACGAGCAGTACTTC
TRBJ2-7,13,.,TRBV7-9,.,CASSSSRADEQYF,TGTGCCAGCAGCTCGAGCAGGGCCGACGAGCAGTACTTC
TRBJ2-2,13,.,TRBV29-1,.,CSVSDLNTGELFF,TGCAGCGTTTCAGACTTGAACACCGGGGAGCTGTTTTTT
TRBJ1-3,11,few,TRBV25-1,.,CASSAGNTIYF,TGTGCCAGCAGTGCCGGAAACACCATATATTTT
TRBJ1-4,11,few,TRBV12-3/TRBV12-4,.,CASSLMEELFF,TGTGCCAGCAGTTTAATGGAGGAACTGTTTTTT
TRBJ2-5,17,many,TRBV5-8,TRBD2,CASSLWTSGGPQETQYF,TGTGCCAGCAGCCTATGGACTAGCGGGGGGCCTCAAGAGACCCAGTACTTC
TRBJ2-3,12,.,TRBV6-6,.,CASSHSLDTQYF,TGTGCCAGCAGTCACTCACTGGATACGCAGTATTTT
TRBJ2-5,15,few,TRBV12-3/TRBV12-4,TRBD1,CASSRPGTGEETQYF,TGTGCCAGCAGTCGTCCCGGGACAGGGGAAGAGACCCAGTACTTC
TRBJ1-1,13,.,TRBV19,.,CASNRQANTEAFF,TGTGCCTCCAATCGACAGGCTAACACTGAAGCTTTCTTT
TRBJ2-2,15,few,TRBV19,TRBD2,CASSFSGGNTGELFF,TGTGCCAGTAGTTTTAGCGGGGGGAACACCGGGGAGCTGTTTTTT
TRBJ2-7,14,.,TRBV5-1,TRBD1,CASSTTGANYEQYF,TGCGCCAGCAGCACAACAGGGGCGAACTACGAGCAGTACTTC
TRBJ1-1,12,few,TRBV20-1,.,CSALPGDAEAFF,TGCAGTGCCCTCCCCGGGGACGCTGAAGCTTTCTTT
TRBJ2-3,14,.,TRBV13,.,CASTLVGLTDTQYF,TGTGCCAGCACCTTAGTGGGACTGACAGATACGCAGTATTTT
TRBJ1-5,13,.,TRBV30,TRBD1,CACAGQGFQPQHF,TGTGCCTGCGCGGGACAGGGGTTTCAGCCCCAGCATTTT
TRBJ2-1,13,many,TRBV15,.,CATSRVVGNEQFF,TGTGCCACCAGCAGAGTGGTGGGGAATGAGCAGTTCTTC
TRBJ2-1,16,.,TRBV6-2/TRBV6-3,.,CASSPLAVPREDEQFF,TGTGCCAGCAGTCCCTTGGCGGTTCCTCGAGAGGATGAGCAGTTCTTC
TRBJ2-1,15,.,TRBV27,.,CASSPLGGAFDEQFF,TGTGCCAGCAGTCCTCTGGGGGGGGCCTTTGATGAGCAGTTCTTC
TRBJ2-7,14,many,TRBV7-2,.,CASSLDRISYEQYF,TGTGCCAGCAGTTTAGACAGGATTTCCTACGAGCAGTACTTC
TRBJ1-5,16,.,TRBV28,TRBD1,CASTLAGTESNQPQHF,TGTGCCAGCACTCTGGCTGGGACAGAATCCAATCAGCCCCAGCATTTT
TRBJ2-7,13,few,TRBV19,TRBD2,CASSERDSYEQYF,TGTGCCAGTAGTGAGCGGGACTCCTACGAGCAGTACTTC
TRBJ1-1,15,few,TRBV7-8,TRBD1,CASSFRGLGYTEAFF,TGTGCCAGCAGCTTCAGGGGGCTTGGGTACACTGAAGCTTTCTTT
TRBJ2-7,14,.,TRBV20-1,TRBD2,CSAGLGTSLYEQYF,TGCAGTGCGGGGTTGGGGACTAGCTTGTACGAGCAGTACTTC
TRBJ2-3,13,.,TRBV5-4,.,CASSLGTEYTQYF,TGTGCCAGCAGCTTGGGGACCGAGTATACGCAGTATTTT
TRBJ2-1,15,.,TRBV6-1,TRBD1,CASSGGTESVDCQFF,TGTGCCAGCAGTGGAGGGACAGAATCAGTGGACTGCCAGTTCTTC
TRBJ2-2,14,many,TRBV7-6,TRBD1,CVASRGPYTGELFF,TGTGTCGCGTCCAGGGGGCCCTACACCGGGGAGCTGTTTTTT
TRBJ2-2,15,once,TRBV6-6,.,CASSYPTPSPGELFF,TGTGCCAGCAGTTACCCGACACCCTCCCCCGGGGAGCTGTTTTTT
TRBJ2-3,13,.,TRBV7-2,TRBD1,CASSPTGGQPQYF,TGTGCCAGCAGCCCTACAGGGGGACAGCCCCAGTATTTT
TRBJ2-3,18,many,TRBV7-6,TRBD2,CASSTPTSGREPTDTQYF,TGTGCCAGCAGCACCCCGACTAGCGGGCGAGAACCCACAGATACGCAGTATTTT
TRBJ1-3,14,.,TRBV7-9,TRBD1,CASSIQGFGNTIYF,TGTGCCAGCAGCATACAGGGGTTCGGAAACACCATATATTTT